Presented here are 8 T cell receptor beta chains from one specimen sequenced in a study of monozygotic twins with inflammatory bowel disease. TCRdb reprocessed the 5' RACE reads, keeping one entry per CDR3 protein, no DNA. Across about 210,000 distinct CDR3 sequences, the top ten clones capture 7.5% to 9.5% of the sample. The sequencing sample was made of blood. The receptors originated from a human donor with ulcerative colitis or Crohn's disease, or a healthy co-twin of an affected twin (not recorded which).

The chain is built from TRBV25-1 and TRBJ2-1; TCRdb picks TRBD2, but there is no DNA to check that call. The CDR3 contains 15 residues. Germline values: CDR1 MGHDK, CDR2 SYGVNS. The CDR3 loop reads CASSEVGGAYNEQFF.

The rearrangement joins TRBV20-1 to TRBJ2-3; TCRdb's assignment of TRBD2 cannot be checked, as there is no DNA. Germline values: CDR1 DFQATT, CDR2 SNEGSKA (reference sequence). This CDR3 comprises 17 residues. This CDR3 reads CSARDRTGGPNTDTQYF.

The chain joins TRBV4-1 to TRBJ1-4; TCRdb's D call of TRBD1 is untestable without DNA. CDR3 size: 15 residues. The germline gives CDR1 MGHRA, CDR2 YSYEKL. The CDR3 loop reads CASSQDRQGREKLFF.

The rearrangement links TRBV7-2 to TRBJ2-1; with no DNA, the TCRdb D assignment of TRBD2 cannot be verified. CDR3 length: 13 amino acids. Germline V lookup: CDR1 SGHTA, CDR2 FQGNSA. The CDR3: CASSRTRGNEQFF. The variable domain in full, with the rest retrieved from reference TRBV7-2 and TRBJ2-1, is GAGVSQSPSNKVTEKGKDVELRCDPISGHTALYWYRQSLGQGLEFLIYFQGNSAPDKSGLPSDRFSAERTGGSVSTLTIQRTQQEDSAVYLCASSRTRGNEQFFGPGTRLTVL.

J is TRBJ2-7 and V is TRBV27; there is no DNA to check the TCRdb D call of TRBD1. Germline V gives CDR1 MNHEY, CDR2 SMNVEV (reference sequence). The CDR3 spans 14 residues. This CDR3 is CASSQYGTPYEQYF.

The J gene is TRBJ2-1, the V gene TRBV20-1; the TCRdb call, TRBD1, lacks DNA for checking. Germline V gives CDR1 DFQATT, CDR2 SNEGSKA (reference sequence). This CDR3 contains 14 residues. This chain's CDR3 is CSARDRVPYNEQFF.

The V and J genes are TRBV7-9 and TRBJ2-5; TCRdb reports TRBD2, a call that lacks DNA to check it against. Germline V gives CDR1 SEHNR, CDR2 FQNEAQ (reference sequence). There are 15 residues in the CDR3. The CDR3 protein is CASSFLAGAIETQYF.

The chain recombines TRBV19 with TRBJ2-7; the TCRdb call, TRBD1, lacks DNA for checking. Germline V gene sequence: CDR1 LNHDA, CDR2 SQIVND (reference sequence). CDR3 length: 15 residues. This CDR3 is CASSSTGGRSDEQYF.